The source of this T cell receptor (beta chain) is a study of T cell responses to AZD1222 COVID-19 vaccine. Study-level results: White British people made up most donors, females outnumbered males, and clonal diversity was possibly underestimated.

Data came from immunoSEQ multiplex PCR; TCRdb stores just in-frame clones and leaves some out. The data contain about 110,000 clones, approximately 94% of them singletons. To note about this clone: What it binds is unknown.

The V and J ends lost 3 bases and 6 bases respectively, with 15 bases between them. Germline V gene data show CDR1 as KGHSH and CDR2 as LQKENI. The CDR3 is 14 residues long. This TCR was sampled from an adult who received the AZD1222 COVID-19 vaccine. The sample in question was peripheral blood, obtained 28 days after the second AZD1222 dose. The chain uses TRBV18 and TRBJ2-7; D tentatively reads TRBD1 or TRBD2 (5 bases each). The CDR3 loop is CASSPGTTVGEQYF. The CDR3 DNA reads TGTGCCAGCTCACCCGGGACGACGGTCGGCGAGCAGTACTTC.